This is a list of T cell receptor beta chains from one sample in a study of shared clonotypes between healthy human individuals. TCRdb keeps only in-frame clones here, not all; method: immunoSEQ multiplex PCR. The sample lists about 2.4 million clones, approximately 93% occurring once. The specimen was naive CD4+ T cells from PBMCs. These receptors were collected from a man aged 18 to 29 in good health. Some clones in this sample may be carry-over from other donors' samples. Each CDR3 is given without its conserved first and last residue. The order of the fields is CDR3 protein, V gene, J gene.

cdr3_aa: ASSGSQEPEYTSSYEQY; v_call: TRBV21-1; j_call: TRBJ2-7
cdr3_aa: SVDGASSGNTIY; v_call: TRBV29-1; j_call: TRBJ1-3
cdr3_aa: ASSQGNYGYT; v_call: TRBV6-5; j_call: TRBJ1-2
cdr3_aa: ASRFMMGYEQY; v_call: TRBV5-8; j_call: TRBJ2-7
cdr3_aa: ASSQDREPPPSQPQH; v_call: TRBV4-1; j_call: TRBJ1-5
cdr3_aa: ASSRGTVYQETQY; v_call: TRBV7-2; j_call: TRBJ2-5
cdr3_aa: ASSPLEAYNEQF; v_call: TRBV18; j_call: TRBJ2-1
cdr3_aa: ARSLVALRENSPLH; v_call: TRBV5-3; j_call: TRBJ1-6
cdr3_aa: ASTQWGQGAGEQY; v_call: TRBV2; j_call: TRBJ2-7
cdr3_aa: ASRSRNSGNQPQH; v_call: TRBV2; j_call: TRBJ1-5
cdr3_aa: ASVAGMGGYGYT; v_call: TRBV28; j_call: TRBJ1-2
cdr3_aa: ASSLVAGAYEQY; v_call: TRBV5-4; j_call: TRBJ2-7
cdr3_aa: ASSPGTQTYNEQF; v_call: TRBV4-1; j_call: TRBJ2-1
cdr3_aa: ASSRTVGEETQY; v_call: TRBV28; j_call: TRBJ2-5
cdr3_aa: ASSLESRTQYYEQY; v_call: TRBV11-1; j_call: TRBJ2-7
cdr3_aa: ASSPRRGVGTNEQF; v_call: TRBV9; j_call: TRBJ2-1
cdr3_aa: ASSYLSSDGYT; v_call: TRBV6-6; j_call: TRBJ1-2
cdr3_aa: ASSSSGASGNTIY; v_call: TRBV5-1; j_call: TRBJ1-3
cdr3_aa: ASSLVGQNNEQF; v_call: TRBV7-3; j_call: TRBJ2-1
cdr3_aa: ASSLSLSGSYEQY; v_call: TRBV27; j_call: TRBJ2-7
cdr3_aa: ASSLAGNYGYT; v_call: TRBV28; j_call: TRBJ1-2
cdr3_aa: ASSFQVAVYNEQF; v_call: TRBV7-2; j_call: TRBJ2-1
cdr3_aa: ASSIAAGRSYEQY; v_call: TRBV19; j_call: TRBJ2-7
cdr3_aa: ASSLRGGGNQPQH; v_call: TRBV7-8; j_call: TRBJ1-5
cdr3_aa: ASSPDRAYGYT; v_call: TRBV6-5; j_call: TRBJ1-2
cdr3_aa: ARRSEGGEQF; v_call: TRBV30; j_call: TRBJ2-1
cdr3_aa: ASSRTPGTGDRTDTQY; v_call: TRBV23-1; j_call: TRBJ2-3
cdr3_aa: ASMWVNQPQH; v_call: TRBV6-1; j_call: TRBJ1-5
cdr3_aa: ASSTPGTGDRYGYT; v_call: TRBV5-6; j_call: TRBJ1-2
cdr3_aa: ASSKGQVYEQY; v_call: TRBV5-8; j_call: TRBJ2-7
cdr3_aa: ASSTTGGTQETQY; v_call: TRBV6-5; j_call: TRBJ2-5
cdr3_aa: ASSPGTGGHQPQH; v_call: TRBV11-2; j_call: TRBJ1-5
cdr3_aa: ASLGESEQF; v_call: TRBV2; j_call: TRBJ2-1
cdr3_aa: ASSAGDPGGSSYNEQF; v_call: TRBV5-1; j_call: TRBJ2-1
cdr3_aa: ASSLRDRGSGEQF; v_call: TRBV7-3; j_call: TRBJ2-1
cdr3_aa: ASSIQEGNQPQH; v_call: TRBV19; j_call: TRBJ1-5
cdr3_aa: ASSLGLERAMETQY; v_call: TRBV7-9; j_call: TRBJ2-5
cdr3_aa: ATLPGGLGDEKLF; v_call: TRBV19; j_call: TRBJ1-4
cdr3_aa: ASSPGRLAGDSYEQY; v_call: TRBV18; j_call: TRBJ2-7
cdr3_aa: ATSRDNWVAGYT; v_call: TRBV15; j_call: TRBJ1-2
cdr3_aa: ASSFGSRSGEQY; v_call: TRBV5-6; j_call: TRBJ2-7
cdr3_aa: ASSPRVNTEAF; v_call: TRBV19; j_call: TRBJ1-1
cdr3_aa: ASRLPTPGRGEQF; v_call: TRBV28; j_call: TRBJ2-1
cdr3_aa: ASSLAGVAYEQY; v_call: TRBV28; j_call: TRBJ2-7
cdr3_aa: ASSQPGTANTEAF; v_call: TRBV4-1; j_call: TRBJ1-1